Following are 29 T cell receptor beta chains from one sample sequenced in a study of blood T cell repertoires in COVID-19. Sequenced by immunoSEQ multiplex PCR; TCRdb stores in-frame clones only, minus some. The sample yields 250,000 or so clones, more than 80% seen once. The sequenced sample consisted of PBMCs or T cells enriched from blood (not recorded which). These receptor sequences come from a man in his sixties who had recovered from COVID-19.

V usage is TRBV3-1 (or the pseudogene TRBV3-2) and J usage is TRBJ2-1; 10 nucleotides align to TRBD2. V dropped 4 bases and J dropped 15; count of bases not matched to a gene: 18. The V gene's germline CDR1 is LGHDT and CDR2 YNNKEL (reference sequence). The CDR3 contains 16 residues. Here the CDR3 DNA reads TGTGCCAGCAGCCGCCCCCCGAGGACTAGCGGTTCATCCCTGTTCTTC. This gives the protein CASSRPPRTSGSSLFF.

The chain recombines TRBV19 with TRBJ1-5; TRBD1 is a possible D gene (5 bases). V was cut by 5 bases and J by 1 base, with 9 bases left in between. The CDR3 sequence is 14 residues long. From germline, CDR1 is LNHDA and CDR2 SQIVND (reference sequence). Here the CDR3 DNA reads TGTGCCAGTAGTTACGACAGAAGCAATCAGCCCCAGCATTTT. Protein product: CASSYDRSNQPQHF.

The V and J genes are TRBV7-8 and TRBJ1-6, with no clear D. CDR3 length: 16 amino acids. The V gene lost 1 base and the J gene lost 7 bases, with 14 bases spanning the gap. CDR1 is SGHVS, CDR2 FQNEAQ, per germline. DNA of the CDR3: TGTGCCAGCAGCTTAGTTTCTTCCATGAGCAATTCACCCCTCCACTTT. Its translation is CASSLVSSMSNSPLHF.

The genes are TRBV6-5 and TRBJ2-2, with a tentative D call TRBD1 (5 bases). This CDR3 spans 15 amino acids. Per germline, CDR1 MNHEY and CDR2 SVGAGI. The V end lost 2 bases, the J end lost 1 base, and 8 bases lay between the germline ends. CDR3 amino acids: CASSYVQENTGELFF. The CDR3 bases are TGTGCCAGCAGTTACGTACAGGAGAACACCGGGGAGCTGTTTTTT.

The chain is built from TRBV5-1 and TRBJ2-2; 9 nucleotides agree with TRBD2. Per germline, CDR1 SGHRS and CDR2 YFSETQ. The V gene end was trimmed by 6 bases and the J gene end by 5 bases; junction bases not matched to a gene: 5. The CDR3 sequence is 14 residues long. The CDR3 DNA reads TGCGCCAGCACTCGACTAGCGGAAACCGGGGAGCTGTTTTTT. Translating gives CASTRLAETGELFF.

The chain couples TRBV19 to TRBJ1-2; TRBD1 agrees at 8 bases. This CDR3 has 16 residues. After removal of 8 bases from V and 0 bases from J, the junction contained 11 bases not matched to a gene. CDR1 is LNHDA and CDR2 is SQIVND in the germline V gene (reference sequence). CDR3 protein: CASAADRVPTNYGYTF. The DNA of the CDR3 is TGTGCCAGTGCTGCGGACAGGGTCCCAACTAACTATGGCTACACCTTC.

This clone was recorded many times. V is TRBV11-3 and J is TRBJ2-1, with 11 bases that match TRBD2. The V segment lost 5 bases and the J segment 3 bases; nucleotides outside the gene matches: 6. CDR3 length equals 16 residues. CDR1 is SGHNT, CDR2 YENEEA, per germline. The CDR3 loop reads CASSHVLAGDYNEQFF. The CDR3 nucleotides read TGTGCCAGCAGCCACGTACTAGCGGGGGACTACAATGAGCAGTTCTTC.

The gene calls are TRBV18 and TRBJ2-1; 15 nucleotides line up with TRBD2. Germline CDR1 reads KGHSH; CDR2 reads LQKENI. CDR3 size: 15 residues. V lost 4 bases and J lost 7; bases outside the gene matches: 2. CDR3 DNA: TGTGCCAGCTCACGAGGACTAGCGGGGGGGAATGAGCAGTTCTTC. This encodes CASSRGLAGGNEQFF.

The J gene is TRBJ1-5, the V gene TRBV6-5; 7 bases line up with TRBD1. The V gene's germline CDR1 is MNHEY and CDR2 SVGAGI. Losses at the gene ends were 6 bases for V and 3 bases for J; bases not matched to a gene: 5. The CDR3 runs to 14 residues. The CDR3 spells CASSTGVLNQPQHF. CDR3 DNA: TGTGCCAGCAGCACAGGGGTCCTCAATCAGCCCCAGCATTTT.

This chain joins TRBV7-9 and TRBJ1-3; D gene uncertain. The ends were cut back, 5 bases at V and 13 bases at J, with 21 bases in the middle. This CDR3 is built from 14 residues. Germline CDR1 reads SEHNR; CDR2 reads FQNEAQ (reference sequence). The CDR3 DNA reads as TGTGCCAGCAGCCCGACCGGGTCCCGACCTCTGATATATTTT. The encoded protein is CASSPTGSRPLIYF.

V is TRBV5-5 and J is TRBJ1-1, with unresolved D. Trimming pared 6 bases from V and 5 bases from J, leaving 8 bases between. The CDR3 loop spans 11 amino acids. Germline-derived CDR1 and CDR2 are SGHKS and YYEKEE (reference sequence). CDR3 region: CASIAGTEAFF. CDR3 coding DNA: TGTGCCAGCATCGCGGGGACTGAAGCTTTCTTT.

The chain combines TRBV4-3 with TRBJ2-5, with 11 bases fitting TRBD2. CDR1 and CDR2 (germline): LGHNA, YSLEER. This CDR3 has 18 amino acids. V gave up 2 bases and J gave up 5 bases; unmatched junction bases: 13. The CDR3 coding sequence is TGCGCCAGCAGCCAATTATCTATTAGCGGGGGGGCCTGGGAGACCCAGTACTTC. Protein product: CASSQLSISGGAWETQYF.

The chain uses TRBV18 and TRBJ2-1; TRBD1 matches at 8 bases. The CDR3 extends over 15 amino acids. Germline V gene lookup returns CDR1 KGHSH and CDR2 LQKENI. The trim removed 3 bases at V and 9 bases at J, leaving 10 bases unmatched. The DNA of the CDR3 is TGTGCCAGCTCACCGGGACAGGACCTTATGGGTGAGCAGTTCTTC. This codes for CASSPGQDLMGEQFF. The full variable domain, completed using reference TRBV18 and TRBJ2-1, is NAGVMQNPRHLVRRRGQEARLRCSPMKGHSHVYWYRQLPEEGLKFMVYLQKENIIDESGMPKERFSAEFPKEGPSILRIQQVVRGDSAAYFCASSPGQDLMGEQFFGPGTRLTVL.

This chain uses TRBV16 with TRBJ1-1, with no clear D. The CDR3 runs to 13 residues. V lost 6 bases and J 1 base, leaving 9 bases between the germline ends. CDR1 and CDR2 (germline): KGHSY, FQNENV. The CDR3 nucleotides are TGTGCCAGCAGTAACCAGGAGAACACTGAAGCTTTCTTT. Its translation is CASSNQENTEAFF. Full variable domain (missing parts from reference TRBV16 and TRBJ1-1): GEEVAQTPKHLVRGEGQKAKLYCAPIKGHSYVFWYQQVLKNEFKFLISFQNENVFDETGMPKERFSAKCLPNSPCSLEIQATKLEDSAVYFCASSNQENTEAFFGQGTRLTVV.

V is TRBV2 and J is TRBJ1-5; D may be TRBD1 (6 bases). The CDR3 has 14 amino acids. Trimming pared 6 bases from V and 4 bases from J, leaving 13 bases between. CDR1 is SNHLY and CDR2 is FYNNEI in the germline V gene. In DNA form, the CDR3 reads TGTGCCAGCAGAACTACAGGGTGGAATCAGCCCCAGCATTTT. Residues: CASRTTGWNQPQHF.

This rearrangement joins TRBV11-2 to TRBJ2-7; D is unclear. The CDR3 loop spans 18 amino acids. V lost 2 bases to trimming and J lost 5 bases, with 25 bases between them. Germline assignment: CDR1 SGHAT and CDR2 FQNNGV. CDR3 nucleotides: TGTGCCAGCAGCTTAATGGCGGTGAGACCGAGAACGGTACACGAGCAGTACTTC. Protein sequence: CASSLMAVRPRTVHEQYF.

The chain links TRBV7-2 to TRBJ2-7, with D perhaps TRBD2 (6 bases). CDR1 and CDR2 (germline): SGHTA, FQGNSA. CDR3 length: 16 residues. Trimming removed 6 bases from V and 0 bases from J, with 18 bases in between. CDR3 sequence: CASRLTGTLSSYEQYF. The CDR3 DNA reads TGTGCCAGCAGGTTGACCGGGACTCTGAGCTCCTACGAGCAGTACTTC.

The chain recombines TRBV19 with TRBJ2-5, with 7 bases matching TRBD1. This CDR3 spans 13 amino acids. V dropped 6 bases and J dropped 5; count of bases not matched to a gene: 6. Germline lookup yields CDR1 LNHDA and CDR2 SQIVND (reference sequence). In DNA, the CDR3 is TGTGCCAGTAGCAATAGGGGGCGGGAGACCCAGTACTTC. It specifies CASSNRGRETQYF.

The V and J genes are TRBV11-3 and TRBJ2-3; D might be TRBD2 (6 bases). CDR3 length: 19 residues. The ends were cut back, 1 base at V and 2 bases at J, with 22 bases in the middle. Germline V gives CDR1 SGHNT, CDR2 YENEEA. Here the CDR3 DNA reads TGTGCCAGCAGCTTAGGTCTAGGCCGGTCCGGGACTTTCACAGATACGCAGTATTTT. It translates to CASSLGLGRSGTFTDTQYF.

Here the CDR3 reads CASSYSFVGVGNQPQHF. CDR3 in DNA: TGTGCCAGCAGTTATTCTTTCGTCGGGGTGGGAAATCAGCCCCAGCATTTT. This sequence joins TRBV27 and TRBJ1-5, with no clear D. Trimming took off 4 bases at V and 4 bases at J, with 20 bases between the two ends. The V gene's germline CDR1 is MNHEY and CDR2 SMNVEV (reference sequence). The CDR3 spans 17 residues.

The chain combines TRBV11-2 with TRBJ2-3; 12 bases agree with TRBD2. The ends lost 5 bases at V and 6 bases at J; junction bases unmatched: 9. Germline loops: CDR1 SGHAT, CDR2 FQNNGV. This CDR3 is built from 16 residues. CDR3: CASSVRLAGVRDTQYF. CDR3 coding DNA: TGTGCCAGCAGCGTAAGACTAGCGGGGGTTAGGGATACGCAGTATTTT.

The genes are TRBV19 and TRBJ2-7; TRBD1 matches 7 bases. V lost 6 bases, J lost 8 bases, and 7 bases stayed unmatched. Germline-derived CDR1 and CDR2 are LNHDA and SQIVND (reference sequence). This CDR3 region has 12 residues. The CDR3 region has the DNA TGTGCCAGTAGCACCACAGGGGAGCAGCAGTACTTC. This codes for CASSTTGEQQYF.

The V gene is TRBV10-3, the J gene TRBJ2-7; D is possibly TRBD1 (6 bases). CDR1 is ENHRY, CDR2 SYGVKD, per germline. The CDR3 spans 16 residues. The V end was cut by 0 bases, the J end by 1 base, with 13 bases between. The CDR3 nucleotides are TGTGCCATCAGTGAGTCGAGTGGACAGAGGTCCTACGAGCAGTACTTC. Its protein is CAISESSGQRSYEQYF.

The chain's CDR3 is CASSPRGQADSPLHF. CDR3 DNA: TGTGCCAGCTCACCACGGGGACAGGCGGATTCACCCCTCCACTTT. J is TRBJ1-6 and V is TRBV18; 8 nucleotides agree with TRBD1. V lost 1 base and J lost 8; bases outside the gene matches: 4. Germline V gene data show CDR1 as KGHSH and CDR2 as LQKENI. CDR3 length equals 15 residues. Looking up the rest from reference TRBV18 and TRBJ1-6 gives the full variable domain: NAGVMQNPRHLVRRRGQEARLRCSPMKGHSHVYWYRQLPEEGLKFMVYLQKENIIDESGMPKERFSAEFPKEGPSILRIQQVVRGDSAAYFCASSPRGQADSPLHFGNGTRLTVT.

V is TRBV6-1 and J is TRBJ1-6; D may be TRBD1 (5 bases). CDR3 size: 15 residues. Germline-derived CDR1 and CDR2 are MNHNS and SASEGT. V lost 1 base, J lost 8 bases, and 12 bases lay in between. The CDR3 DNA is TGTGCCAGCAGTGAAGTAGGGGTCCTCGATTCACCCCTCCACTTT. As protein: CASSEVGVLDSPLHF.

The chain links TRBV3-1 (or the pseudogene TRBV3-2) to TRBJ1-4; no firm D call. The V gene's germline CDR1 is LGHDT and CDR2 YNNKEL (reference sequence). The CDR3 loop spans 17 amino acids. The V end was cut by 1 base, the J end by 1 base, with 13 bases between. The CDR3 DNA is TGTGCCAGCAGCCAAGGGGTCTTGGGAGGAACTAATGAAAAACTGTTTTTT. It is translated as CASSQGVLGGTNEKLFF.

The chain combines TRBV5-1 with TRBJ2-3; 8 positions match TRBD1. CDR1 is SGHRS, CDR2 YFSETQ, per germline. The junction had 6 bases not matched to a gene; V was cut back by 4 bases and J by 2 bases. The CDR3 has 15 residues. CDR3 nucleotides: TGCGCCAGCAGCCAGCGGACAGGGTTCACAGATACGCAGTATTTT. Translating gives CASSQRTGFTDTQYF.

The V gene is TRBV25-1, the J gene TRBJ2-7; 7 nucleotides line up with TRBD1. Germline CDR1 reads MGHDK; CDR2 reads SYGVNS. The trim removed 2 bases at V and 1 base at J, leaving 5 bases unmatched. The CDR3 consists of 15 residues. CDR3 protein: CASSEPGTASYEQYF. The CDR3 DNA follows: TGTGCCAGCAGTGAACCAGGGACAGCGTCCTACGAGCAGTACTTC.

The CDR3 nucleotides are TGTGCCACCAGCAGGGCGCTTCTCCGGGATAGCAATCAGCCCCAGCATTTT. This translates into CATSRALLRDSNQPQHF. The gene calls are TRBV15 and TRBJ1-5; D gene unclear. There are 17 residues in the CDR3. Trimming cost V 3 bases and J 0 bases, with 15 bases left between them. Germline-derived CDR1 and CDR2 are LNHNV and YYDKDF (reference sequence). Together with reference TRBV15 and TRBJ1-5, the CDR3 gives the full variable domain: DAMVIQNPRYQVTQFGKPVTLSCSQTLNHNVMYWYQQKSSQAPKLLFHYYDKDFNNEADTPDNFQSRRPNTSFCFLDIRSPGLGDTAMYLCATSRALLRDSNQPQHFGDGTRLSIL.